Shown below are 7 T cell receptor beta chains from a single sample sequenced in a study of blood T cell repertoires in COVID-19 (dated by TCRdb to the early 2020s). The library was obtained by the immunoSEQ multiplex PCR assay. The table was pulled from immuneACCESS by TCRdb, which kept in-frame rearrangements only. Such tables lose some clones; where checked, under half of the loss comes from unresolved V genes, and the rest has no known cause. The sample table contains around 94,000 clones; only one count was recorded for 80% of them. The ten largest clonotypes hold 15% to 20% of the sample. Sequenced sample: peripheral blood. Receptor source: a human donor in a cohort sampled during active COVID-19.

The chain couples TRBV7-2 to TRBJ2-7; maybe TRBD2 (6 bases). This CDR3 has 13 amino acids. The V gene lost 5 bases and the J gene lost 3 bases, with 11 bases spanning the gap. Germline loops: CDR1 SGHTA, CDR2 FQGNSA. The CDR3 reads CASSPASVYEQYF. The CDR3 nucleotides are TGTGCCAGCAGCCCCGCTAGCGTCTACGAGCAGTACTTC. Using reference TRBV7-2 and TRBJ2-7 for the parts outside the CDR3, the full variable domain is GAGVSQSPSNKVTEKGKDVELRCDPISGHTALYWYRQSLGQGLEFLIYFQGNSAPDKSGLPSDRFSAERTGGSVSTLTIQRTQQEDSAVYLCASSPASVYEQYFGPGTRLTVT.

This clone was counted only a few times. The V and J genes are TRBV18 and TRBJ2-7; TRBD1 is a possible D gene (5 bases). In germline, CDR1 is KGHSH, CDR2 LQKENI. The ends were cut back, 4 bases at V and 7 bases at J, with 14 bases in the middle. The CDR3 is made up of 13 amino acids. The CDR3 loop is CASSLTREMEQYF. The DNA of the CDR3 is TGTGCCAGCTCACTTACCAGGGAAATGGAGCAGTACTTC.

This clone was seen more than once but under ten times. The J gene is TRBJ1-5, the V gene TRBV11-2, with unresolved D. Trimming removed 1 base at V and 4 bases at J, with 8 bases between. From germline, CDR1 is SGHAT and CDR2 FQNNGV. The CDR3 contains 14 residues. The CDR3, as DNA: TGTGCCAGCAGCTTAGCTCCCAGTAATCAGCCCCAGCATTTT. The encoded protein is CASSLAPSNQPQHF. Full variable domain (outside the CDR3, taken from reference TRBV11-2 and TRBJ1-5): EAGVAQSPRYKIIEKRQSVAFWCNPISGHATLYWYQQILGQGPKLLIQFQNNGVVDDSQLPKDRFSAERLKGVDSTLKIQPAKLEDSAVYLCASSLAPSNQPQHFGDGTRLSIL.

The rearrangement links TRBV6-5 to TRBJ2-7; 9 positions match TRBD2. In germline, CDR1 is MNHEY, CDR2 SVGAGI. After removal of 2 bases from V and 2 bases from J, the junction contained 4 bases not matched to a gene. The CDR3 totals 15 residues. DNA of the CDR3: TGTGCCAGCAGTTACGCCCTAGCGGGAACCTACGAGCAGTACTTC. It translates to CASSYALAGTYEQYF.

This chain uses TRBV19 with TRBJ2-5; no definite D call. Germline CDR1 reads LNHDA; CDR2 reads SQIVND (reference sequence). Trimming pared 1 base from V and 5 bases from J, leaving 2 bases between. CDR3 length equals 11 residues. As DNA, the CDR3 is TGTGCCAGTAGTATAGCGGAGACCCAGTACTTC. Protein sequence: CASSIAETQYF.

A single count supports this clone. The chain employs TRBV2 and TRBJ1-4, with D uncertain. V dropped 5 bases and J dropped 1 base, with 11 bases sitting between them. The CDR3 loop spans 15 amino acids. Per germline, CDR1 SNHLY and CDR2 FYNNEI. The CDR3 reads CASSRNSLTNEKLFF. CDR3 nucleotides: TGTGCCAGCAGTAGAAACTCCTTAACTAATGAAAAACTGTTTTTT. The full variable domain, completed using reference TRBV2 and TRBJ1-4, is EPEVTQTPSHQVTQMGQEVILRCVPISNHLYFYWYRQILGQKVEFLVSFYNNEISEKSEIFDDQFSVERPDGSNFTLKIRSTKLEDSAMYFCASSRNSLTNEKLFFGSGTQLSVL.

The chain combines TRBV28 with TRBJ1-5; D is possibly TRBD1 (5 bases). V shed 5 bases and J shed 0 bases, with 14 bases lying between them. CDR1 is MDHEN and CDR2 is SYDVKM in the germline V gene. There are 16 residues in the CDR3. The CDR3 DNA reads TGTGCCAGCAGTCCCCGGGGGAGGACTAGCAATCAGCCCCAGCATTTT. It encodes CASSPRGRTSNQPQHF.